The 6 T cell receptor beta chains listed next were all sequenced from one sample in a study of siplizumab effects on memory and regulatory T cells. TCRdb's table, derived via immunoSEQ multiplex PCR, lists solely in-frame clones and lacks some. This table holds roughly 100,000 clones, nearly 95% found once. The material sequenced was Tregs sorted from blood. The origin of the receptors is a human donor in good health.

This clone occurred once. Written as DNA, the CDR3 is TGTGCCAGCAGTTTATCTCCGGCCGTGGCTTCGCGGCAGTTCTTC. Protein product: CASSLSPAVASRQFF. This sequence joins TRBV27 and TRBJ2-1; D is uncertain. V was clipped by 0 bases and J by 12 bases, with 18 bases between them. CDR3 size: 15 residues. In germline, CDR1 is MNHEY, CDR2 SMNVEV (reference sequence).

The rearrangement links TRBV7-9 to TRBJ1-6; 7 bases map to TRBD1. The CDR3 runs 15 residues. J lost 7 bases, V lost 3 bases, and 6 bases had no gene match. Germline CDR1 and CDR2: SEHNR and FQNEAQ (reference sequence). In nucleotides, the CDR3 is TGTGCCAGCAGCTTCGACAGGGTAGTCAATTCACCCCTCCACTTT. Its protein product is CASSFDRVVNSPLHF. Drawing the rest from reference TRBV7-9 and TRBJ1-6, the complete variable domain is DTGVSQNPRHKITKRGQNVTFRCDPISEHNRLYWYRQTLGQGPEFLTYFQNEAQLEKSRLLSDRFSAERPKGSFSTLEIQRTEQGDSAMYLCASSFDRVVNSPLHFGNGTRLTVT.

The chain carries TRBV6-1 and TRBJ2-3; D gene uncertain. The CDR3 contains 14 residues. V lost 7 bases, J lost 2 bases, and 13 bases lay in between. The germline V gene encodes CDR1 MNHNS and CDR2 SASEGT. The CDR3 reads CASMKGYSTDTQYF. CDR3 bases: TGTGCCAGCATGAAAGGGTATTCCACAGATACGCAGTATTTT.

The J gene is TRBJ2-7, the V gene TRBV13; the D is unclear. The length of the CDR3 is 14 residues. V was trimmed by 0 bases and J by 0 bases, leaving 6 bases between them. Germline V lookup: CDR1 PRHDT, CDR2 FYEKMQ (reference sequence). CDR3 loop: CASSLGLPSYEQYF. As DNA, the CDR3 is TGTGCCAGCAGCTTAGGTCTACCCTCCTACGAGCAGTACTTC.

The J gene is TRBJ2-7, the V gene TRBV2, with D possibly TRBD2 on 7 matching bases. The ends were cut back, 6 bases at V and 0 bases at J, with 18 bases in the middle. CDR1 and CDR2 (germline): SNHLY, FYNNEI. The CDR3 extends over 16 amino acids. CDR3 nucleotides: TGTGCCAGCAGACCTCGGGGGGCATCTAGCTCCTACGAGCAGTACTTC. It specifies CASRPRGASSSYEQYF. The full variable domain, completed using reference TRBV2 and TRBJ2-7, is EPEVTQTPSHQVTQMGQEVILRCVPISNHLYFYWYRQILGQKVEFLVSFYNNEISEKSEIFDDQFSVERPDGSNFTLKIRSTKLEDSAMYFCASRPRGASSSYEQYFGPGTRLTVT.

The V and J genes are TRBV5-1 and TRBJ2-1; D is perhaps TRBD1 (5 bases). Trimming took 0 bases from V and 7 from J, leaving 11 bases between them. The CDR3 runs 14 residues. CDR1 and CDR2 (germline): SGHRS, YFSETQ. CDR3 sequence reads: CASSLVGAGNEQFF. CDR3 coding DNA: TGCGCCAGCAGCTTGGTAGGGGCTGGGAATGAGCAGTTCTTC.